This T cell receptor (beta chain) was documented in a study of blood T cell repertoires in COVID-19. Turning to the study itself: COVID-19 samples from acute and convalescent phases originated in the United States, Italy and Spain. Sample material is recorded as cDNA or gDNA derived from T cells, B-cell-depleted T cells, or PBMCs.

This clone was seen a single time. The CDR3 totals 16 residues. The germline CDR1 and CDR2 sequences are PRHDT and FYEKMQ (reference sequence). Trimming cost V 1 base and J 8 bases; bases outside gene matches: 12. Original processing methods: Amplification with reference gene primers provided the estimates of nucleated cell counts. Libraries were prepared by immunoSEQ multiplex PCR; TCRdb keeps only in-frame clonotypes and omits some of them. The DNA gave D and trimming, while V, J and clone size come from that table. The data contain 250,000 to 300,000 clones, approximately 81% of them seen just once; the ten biggest clones take up about 3.2%.

Sequences were obtained from peripheral blood. The V call is TRBV13, the J call TRBJ2-3, with TRBD2 matching 7 bases. The receptor's source is a woman aged 60-70 years with active or convalescent COVID-19. CDR3 DNA sequence: TGTGCCAGCAGCTTAGCCCCGGTACTAGCGACGGGTACGCAGTATTTT. This gives the protein CASSLAPVLATGTQYF.